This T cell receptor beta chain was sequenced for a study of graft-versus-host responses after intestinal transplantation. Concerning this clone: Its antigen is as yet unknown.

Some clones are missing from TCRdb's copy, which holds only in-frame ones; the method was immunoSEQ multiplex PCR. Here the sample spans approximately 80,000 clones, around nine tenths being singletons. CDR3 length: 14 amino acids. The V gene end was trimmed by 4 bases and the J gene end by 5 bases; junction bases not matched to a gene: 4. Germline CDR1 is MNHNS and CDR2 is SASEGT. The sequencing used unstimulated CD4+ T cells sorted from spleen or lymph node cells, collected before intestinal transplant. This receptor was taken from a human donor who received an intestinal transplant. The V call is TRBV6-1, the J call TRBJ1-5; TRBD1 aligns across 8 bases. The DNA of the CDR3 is TGTGCCAGCAGTGGACAGGGGTCGGATCAGCCCCAGCATTTT. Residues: CASSGQGSDQPQHF.